This record covers a single T cell receptor (beta chain). Its antigen is currently unknown. At the DNA level, this CDR3 is encoded by other sequences in the same sample as well. The data were taken from a study of cytomegalovirus exposure and HLA in healthy donors. Per the germline V gene, CDR1 is SGHRS and CDR2 is YFSETQ. The CDR3 runs to 14 residues. Trimming cost V 0 bases and J 1 base, with 8 bases left between them. Researchers ran the PCR with 60 Vbeta and 13 Jbeta primers. The assay was immunoSEQ multiplex PCR, and TCRdb's table has in-frame clones only and misses some. The sample has approximately 110,000 clones. General study points: Diagnosis of cytomegalovirus status made by the classifier reportedly showed high specificity and sensitivity.

The TCR was taken from a man aged 40-49 years in good health and CMV-seronegative. This chain links TRBV5-1 with TRBJ2-7; D may be TRBD1 (5 bases). The specimen sequenced was PBMCs. The CDR3 here is CASSLAPGSYEQYF. The CDR3 bases are TGCGCCAGCAGCTTGGCCCCAGGGTCCTACGAGCAGTACTTC. Full variable domain (missing parts from reference TRBV5-1 and TRBJ2-7): KAGVTQTPRYLIKTRGQQVTLSCSPISGHRSVSWYQQTPGQGLQFLFEYFSETQRNKGNFPGRFSGRQFSNSRSEMNVSTLELGDSALYLCASSLAPGSYEQYFGPGTRLTVT.